This T cell receptor (beta chain) was observed in a study of T-cell reconstitution after alpha-beta-depleted transplantation in children. This clonotype occurred a few times. The CDR3 consists of 15 residues. Between the trimmed V and J ends, which lost 3 bases and 2 bases, there was a span of 12 bases. As it was prepared, the TCRbeta library received unique molecular identifiers. One entry per CDR3 protein, called by TCRdb with MiXCR from the PCR reads. The sample gives about 360,000 distinct CDR3 sequences, more than 10% of which show up once; around 4.1% is in the top ten. This TCR was recovered from a human donor who donated a stem cell graft to a child with Fanconi anemia. The specimen comprised PBMCs, sampled from the stem cell graft. V gene TRBV12-3 or TRBV12-4 combines with J gene TRBJ2-3; D is perhaps TRBD1 (6 bases). The CDR3 spells CASSFQGIITDTQYF. The CDR3 DNA reads TGTGCCAGCAGTTTCCAGGGGATCATCACAGATACGCAGTATTTT.